A selection of T cell receptor beta chains follows, all from one sample in a study of cytomegalovirus exposure and HLA in healthy donors. Libraries were prepared by immunoSEQ multiplex PCR; TCRdb keeps only in-frame clonotypes and omits some of them. The table shows around 99,000 clones, with 76% occurring only once. Sequenced material: PBMCs. These receptors were collected from a woman in her 50s in good health and CMV-seropositive. Both conserved end residues are part of each CDR3. Fields, in order: V gene, D gene, J gene, clone size, CDR3 DNA, CDR3 protein. D genes are given only for firm matches. Where a row states a size, it is once, few, many or the class of an expanded clone; other rows omit it.

TRBV5-4	.	TRBJ1-1	once	TGTGCCAGCAGCAGAAAACAGGGATATGACACTGAAGCTTTCTTT	CASSRKQGYDTEAFF
TRBV7-7	TRBD2	TRBJ2-7	few	TGTGCTAGCAGCCCAGATACGATTCGCCAGCGGGGGCCAACCTACGAGCAGTACTTC	CASSPDTIRQRGPTYEQYF
TRBV7-2	TRBD2	TRBJ2-3	once	TGTGCCAGCAGCCCTCCGGGACTAACCAATACGCAGTATTTT	CASSPPGLTNTQYF
TRBV5-4	.	TRBJ2-7	few	TGTGCCAGCAGCTTCGGCGGGTCTAGCTCCTACGAGCAGTACTTC	CASSFGGSSSYEQYF
TRBV7-9	.	TRBJ1-2	.	TGTGCCAGCAGCCGCGCAGGCAACTATGGCTACACCTTC	CASSRAGNYGYTF
TRBV7-2	TRBD1	TRBJ2-7	once	TGTGCCAGCAACTTAGCAGGGGGCCCCTACGAGCAGTACTTC	CASNLAGGPYEQYF
TRBV2	TRBD1	TRBJ1-4	.	TGTGCCAGCAGTGAACGTGGGACAGGAAGAATTAATGAAAAACTGTTTTTT	CASSERGTGRINEKLFF
TRBV5-5	.	TRBJ2-2	.	TGTGCCAGCAGCCCCCGTCGATCCGGGTTCGGGGAGCTGTTTTTT	CASSPRRSGFGELFF
TRBV2	TRBD1	TRBJ1-1	.	TGTGCCAGCAGTGAGCCGGGACAGGGTGTTGGTGAAGCTTTCTTT	CASSEPGQGVGEAFF
TRBV5-1	.	TRBJ2-5	few	TGCGCCAGCAGCTTGGCCCGGGAGAAGGAGACCCAGTACTTC	CASSLAREKETQYF
TRBV7-9	TRBD2	TRBJ2-7	.	TGTGCCAGCAGCTTCGGGGGGTGGGACGAGCAGTACTTC	CASSFGGWDEQYF
TRBV9	.	TRBJ1-3	once	TGTGCCAGCAGTGAGTACGCGACAGGTAGCTCTGGAAACACCATATATTTT	CASSEYATGSSGNTIYF
TRBV13	TRBD1	TRBJ2-6	.	TGTGCCAGCAGCCAAGACGGGGGTCAGGGGGCCAACGGCCTGACTTTC	CASSQDGGQGANGLTF
TRBV9	TRBD1	TRBJ2-1	.	TGTGCCAGCAGCGAGGGGGCGAGCTCCTACAATGAGCAGTTCTTC	CASSEGASSYNEQFF
TRBV9	TRBD1	TRBJ2-1	.	TGTGCCAGCACTGGACAGGACAATGAGCAGTTCTTC	CASTGQDNEQFF